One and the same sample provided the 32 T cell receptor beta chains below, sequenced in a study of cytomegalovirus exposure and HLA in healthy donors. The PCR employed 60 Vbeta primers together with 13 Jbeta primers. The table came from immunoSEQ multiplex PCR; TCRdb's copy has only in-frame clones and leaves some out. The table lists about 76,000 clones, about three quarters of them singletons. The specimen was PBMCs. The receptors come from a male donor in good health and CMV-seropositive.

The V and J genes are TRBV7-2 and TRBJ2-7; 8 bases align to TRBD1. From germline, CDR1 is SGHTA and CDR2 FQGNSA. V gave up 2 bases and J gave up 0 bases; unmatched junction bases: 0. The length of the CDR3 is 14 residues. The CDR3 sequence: CASSLTGGSYEQYF. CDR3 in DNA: TGTGCCAGCAGCTTAACAGGGGGCTCCTACGAGCAGTACTTC.

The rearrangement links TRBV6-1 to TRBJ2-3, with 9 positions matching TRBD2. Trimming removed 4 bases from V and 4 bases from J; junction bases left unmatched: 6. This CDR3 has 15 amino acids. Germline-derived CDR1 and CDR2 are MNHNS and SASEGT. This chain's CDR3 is CASSGLAGTPDTQYF. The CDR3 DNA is TGTGCCAGCAGTGGGCTAGCGGGGACCCCAGATACGCAGTATTTT.

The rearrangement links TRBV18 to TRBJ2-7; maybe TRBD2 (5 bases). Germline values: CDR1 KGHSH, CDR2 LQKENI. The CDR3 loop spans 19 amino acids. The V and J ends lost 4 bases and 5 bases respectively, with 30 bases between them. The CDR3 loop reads CASSLLNGLSNAVFHEQYF. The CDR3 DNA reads TGTGCCAGCTCACTATTAAACGGACTTTCAAATGCAGTTTTCCACGAGCAGTACTTC.

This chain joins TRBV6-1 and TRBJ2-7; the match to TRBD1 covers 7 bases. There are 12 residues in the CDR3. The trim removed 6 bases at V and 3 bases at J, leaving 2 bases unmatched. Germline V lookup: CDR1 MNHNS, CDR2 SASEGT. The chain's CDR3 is CASRGQFYEQYF. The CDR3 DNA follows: TGTGCCAGCAGGGGACAGTTCTACGAGCAGTACTTC.

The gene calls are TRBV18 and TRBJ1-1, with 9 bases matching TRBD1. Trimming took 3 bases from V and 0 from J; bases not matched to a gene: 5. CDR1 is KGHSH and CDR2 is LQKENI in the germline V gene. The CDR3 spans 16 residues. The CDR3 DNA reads TGTGCCAGCTCACCTCAACAGGGGGCCCTGAACACTGAAGCTTTCTTT. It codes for CASSPQQGALNTEAFF.

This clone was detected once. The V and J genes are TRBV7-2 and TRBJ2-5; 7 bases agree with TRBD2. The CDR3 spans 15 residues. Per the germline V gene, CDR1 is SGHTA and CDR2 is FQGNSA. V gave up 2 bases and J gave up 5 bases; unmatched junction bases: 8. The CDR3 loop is CASSLNMGGVETQYF. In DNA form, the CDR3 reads TGTGCCAGCAGCTTAAATATGGGAGGGGTGGAGACCCAGTACTTC.

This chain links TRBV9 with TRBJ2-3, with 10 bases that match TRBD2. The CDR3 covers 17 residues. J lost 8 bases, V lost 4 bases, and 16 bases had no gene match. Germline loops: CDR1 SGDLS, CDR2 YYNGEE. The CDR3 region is CASSSTPLAGAGGTQYF. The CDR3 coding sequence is TGTGCCAGCAGCTCAACCCCCCTAGCGGGAGCAGGGGGTACGCAGTATTTT.

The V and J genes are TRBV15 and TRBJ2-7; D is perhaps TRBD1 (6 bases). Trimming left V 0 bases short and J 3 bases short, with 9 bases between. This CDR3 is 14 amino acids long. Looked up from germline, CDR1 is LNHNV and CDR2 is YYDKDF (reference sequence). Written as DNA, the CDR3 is TGTGCCACCAGCAGAGAGGGACAAAACTACGAGCAGTACTTC. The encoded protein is CATSREGQNYEQYF.

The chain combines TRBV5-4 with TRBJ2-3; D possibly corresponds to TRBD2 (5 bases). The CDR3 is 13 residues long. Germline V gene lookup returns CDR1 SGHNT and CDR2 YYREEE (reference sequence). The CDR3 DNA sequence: TGTGCAGATAGCGTAACGAGCACAGATACGCAGTATTTT. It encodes CADSVTSTDTQYF. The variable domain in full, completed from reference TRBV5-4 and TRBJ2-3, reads ETGVTQSPTHLIKTRGQQVTLRCSSQSGHNTVSWYQQALGQGPQFIFQYYREEENGRGNFPPRFSGLQFPNYSSELNVNALELDDSALYLCADSVTSTDTQYFGPGTRLTVL.

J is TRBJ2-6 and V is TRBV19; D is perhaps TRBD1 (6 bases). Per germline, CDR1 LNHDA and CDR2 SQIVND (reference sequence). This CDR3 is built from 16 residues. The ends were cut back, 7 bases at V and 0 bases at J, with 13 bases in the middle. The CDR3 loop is CASNTGWNSGANVLTF. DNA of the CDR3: TGTGCCAGTAATACAGGGTGGAACTCTGGGGCCAACGTCCTGACTTTC.

The CDR3, as DNA: TGTGCCAGCGGGTTAGCGGGATCGAACACCGGGGAGCTGTTTTTT. It translates to CASGLAGSNTGELFF. The chain uses TRBV27 and TRBJ2-2; 8 bases match TRBD2. Looked up from germline, CDR1 is MNHEY and CDR2 is SMNVEV (reference sequence). With V trimmed by 8 bases and J by 0 bases, 5 bases remained unmatched. The CDR3 loop spans 15 amino acids.

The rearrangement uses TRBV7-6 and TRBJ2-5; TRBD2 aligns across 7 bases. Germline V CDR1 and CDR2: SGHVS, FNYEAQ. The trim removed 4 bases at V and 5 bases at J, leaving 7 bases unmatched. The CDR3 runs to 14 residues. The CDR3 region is CASSWGGVLETQYF. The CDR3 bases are TGTGCCAGCAGCTGGGGGGGGGTGTTGGAGACCCAGTACTTC.

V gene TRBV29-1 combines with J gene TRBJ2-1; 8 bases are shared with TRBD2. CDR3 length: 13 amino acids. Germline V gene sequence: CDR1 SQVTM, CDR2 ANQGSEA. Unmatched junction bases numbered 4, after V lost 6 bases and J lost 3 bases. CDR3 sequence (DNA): TGCAGCGTAGAGCGGGAGCGCTACAATGAGCAGTTCTTC. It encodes CSVERERYNEQFF.

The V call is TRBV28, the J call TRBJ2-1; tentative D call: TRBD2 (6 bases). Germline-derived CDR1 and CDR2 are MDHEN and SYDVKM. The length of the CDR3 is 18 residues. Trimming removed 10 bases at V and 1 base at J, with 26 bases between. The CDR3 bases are TGTGCCAACTCCCTCCGGGCAGGGAGGTCGAGATCCTACAATGAGCAGTTCTTC. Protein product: CANSLRAGRSRSYNEQFF.

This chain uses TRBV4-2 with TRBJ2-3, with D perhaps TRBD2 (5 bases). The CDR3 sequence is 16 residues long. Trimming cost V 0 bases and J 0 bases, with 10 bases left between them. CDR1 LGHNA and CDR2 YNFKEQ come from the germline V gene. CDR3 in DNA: TGTGCCAGCAGCCAAGAACCCCTAGCCAGCACAGATACGCAGTATTTT. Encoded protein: CASSQEPLASTDTQYF.

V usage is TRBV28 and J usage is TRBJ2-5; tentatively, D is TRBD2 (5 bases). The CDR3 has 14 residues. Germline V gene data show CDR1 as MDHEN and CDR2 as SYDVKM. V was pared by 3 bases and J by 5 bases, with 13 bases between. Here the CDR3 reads CASSFSRVGETQYF. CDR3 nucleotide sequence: TGTGCCAGCAGTTTTTCGAGGGTCGGGGAGACCCAGTACTTC.

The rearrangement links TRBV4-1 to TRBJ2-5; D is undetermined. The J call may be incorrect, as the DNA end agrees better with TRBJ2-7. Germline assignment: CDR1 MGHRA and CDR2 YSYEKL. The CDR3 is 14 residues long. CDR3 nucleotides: TGCGCCAGCAGCCAAGCACTGAACCCCTACGAGCAGTACTTC. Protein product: CASSQALNPYEQYF.

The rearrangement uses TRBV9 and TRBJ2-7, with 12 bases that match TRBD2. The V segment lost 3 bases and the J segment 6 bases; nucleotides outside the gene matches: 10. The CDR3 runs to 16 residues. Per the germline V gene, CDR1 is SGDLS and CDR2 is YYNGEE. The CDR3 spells CASSAASGRASGEQYF. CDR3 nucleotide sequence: TGTGCCAGCAGCGCCGCTAGCGGGAGGGCCAGCGGCGAGCAGTACTTC.

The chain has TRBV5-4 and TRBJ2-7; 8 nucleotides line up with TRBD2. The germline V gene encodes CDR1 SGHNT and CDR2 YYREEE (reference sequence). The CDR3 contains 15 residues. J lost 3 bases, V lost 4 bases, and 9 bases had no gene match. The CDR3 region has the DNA TGTGCCAGCAGCCCCGGGGGGGGTAGCGGCTACGAGCAGTACTTC. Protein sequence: CASSPGGGSGYEQYF.

The CDR3 loop reads CASSLAMETQYF. The CDR3, as DNA: TGTGCCAGCAGCCTGGCCATGGAGACCCAGTACTTC. The V call is TRBV11-2, the J call TRBJ2-5; the D is unclear. The CDR3 contains 12 residues. Germline V gene lookup returns CDR1 SGHAT and CDR2 FQNNGV. V was trimmed by 5 bases and J by 5 bases, leaving 9 bases between them. Variable domain in full (rest from reference TRBV11-2 and TRBJ2-5): EAGVAQSPRYKIIEKRQSVAFWCNPISGHATLYWYQQILGQGPKLLIQFQNNGVVDDSQLPKDRFSAERLKGVDSTLKIQPAKLEDSAVYLCASSLAMETQYFGPGTRLLVL.

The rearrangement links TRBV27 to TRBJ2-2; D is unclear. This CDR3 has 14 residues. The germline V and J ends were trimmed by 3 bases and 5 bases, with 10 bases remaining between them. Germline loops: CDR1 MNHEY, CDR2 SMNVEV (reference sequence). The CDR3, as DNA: TGTGCCAGCAGTTTGAGGTATTCGACCGGGGAGCTGTTTTTT. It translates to CASSLRYSTGELFF.

For the CDR3, the DNA is TGTGCCAGCTCAAACCAGGGGTTCGGCACTGAAGCTTTCTTT. It encodes CASSNQGFGTEAFF. The chain has TRBV18 and TRBJ1-1, with D possibly being TRBD1 (6 bases). Germline CDR1 reads KGHSH; CDR2 reads LQKENI. V lost 5 bases to trimming and J lost 4 bases, with 14 bases between them. The CDR3 extends over 14 amino acids.

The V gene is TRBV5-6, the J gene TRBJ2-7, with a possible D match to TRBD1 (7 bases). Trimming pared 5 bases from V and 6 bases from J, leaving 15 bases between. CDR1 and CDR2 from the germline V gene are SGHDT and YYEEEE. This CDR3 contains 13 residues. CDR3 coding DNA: TGTGCCAGCAGGGTCCAGGGGGGTAGCGAGCAGTACTTC. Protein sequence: CASRVQGGSEQYF.

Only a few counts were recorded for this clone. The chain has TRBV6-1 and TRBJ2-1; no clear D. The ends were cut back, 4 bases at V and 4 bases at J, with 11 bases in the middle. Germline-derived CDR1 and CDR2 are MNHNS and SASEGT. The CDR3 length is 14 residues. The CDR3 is CASSARVEYNEQFF. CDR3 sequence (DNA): TGTGCCAGCAGTGCTCGGGTGGAATACAATGAGCAGTTCTTC.

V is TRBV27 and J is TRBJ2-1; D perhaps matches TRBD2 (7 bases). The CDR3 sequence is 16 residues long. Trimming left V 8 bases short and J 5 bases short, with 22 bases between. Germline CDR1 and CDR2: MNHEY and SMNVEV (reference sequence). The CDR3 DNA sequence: TGTGCCAGCTTAAGAGGGGGAAGCGGGACCCACAATGAGCAGTTCTTC. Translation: CASLRGGSGTHNEQFF.

CDR3 in DNA: TGCGCCAGCAGCTCATTTCTCGGGAACACCGGGGAGCTGTTTTTT. As protein: CASSSFLGNTGELFF. J is TRBJ2-2 and V is TRBV5-1; no clear D gene. CDR1 and CDR2 from the germline V gene are SGHRS and YFSETQ. V shed 3 bases and J shed 1 base, with 10 bases lying between them. The CDR3 contains 15 residues.

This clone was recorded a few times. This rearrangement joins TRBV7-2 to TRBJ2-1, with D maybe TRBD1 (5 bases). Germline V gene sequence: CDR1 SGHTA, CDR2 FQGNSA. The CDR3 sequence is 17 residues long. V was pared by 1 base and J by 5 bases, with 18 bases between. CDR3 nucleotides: TGTGCCAGCAGCTTAGGTAGGGGCCCATTTGGGGACAATGAGCAGTTCTTC. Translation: CASSLGRGPFGDNEQFF.

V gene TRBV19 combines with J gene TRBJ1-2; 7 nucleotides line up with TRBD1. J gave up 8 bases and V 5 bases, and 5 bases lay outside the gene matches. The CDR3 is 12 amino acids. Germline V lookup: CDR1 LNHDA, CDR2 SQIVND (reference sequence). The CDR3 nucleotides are TGTGCCAGTAGTGTCGCAGGGGGGGGCTACACCTTC. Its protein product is CASSVAGGGYTF.

The DNA for the CDR3 is TGTGCCAGCCGGACAGGACACGAGCAGTACTTC. Translation gives CASRTGHEQYF. The chain has TRBV27 and TRBJ2-7; 7 bases are a match to TRBD1. Trimming cost V 8 bases and J 5 bases; bases outside gene matches: 3. CDR1 is MNHEY and CDR2 is SMNVEV in the germline V gene (reference sequence). The CDR3 sequence is 11 residues long.

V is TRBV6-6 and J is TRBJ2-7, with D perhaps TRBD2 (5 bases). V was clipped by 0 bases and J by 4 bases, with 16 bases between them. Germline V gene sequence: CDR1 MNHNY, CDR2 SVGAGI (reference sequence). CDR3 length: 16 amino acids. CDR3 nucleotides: TGTGCCAGCAGTTACTCGAGGGCTTGGGAAGGTTACGAGCAGTACTTC. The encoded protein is CASSYSRAWEGYEQYF.

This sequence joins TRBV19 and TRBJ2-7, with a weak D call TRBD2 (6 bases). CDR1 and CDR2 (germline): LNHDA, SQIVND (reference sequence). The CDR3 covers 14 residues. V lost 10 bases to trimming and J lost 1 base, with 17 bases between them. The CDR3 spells CATKKGGSSYEQYF. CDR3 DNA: TGTGCCACCAAAAAGGGAGGCAGTTCCTACGAGCAGTACTTC.

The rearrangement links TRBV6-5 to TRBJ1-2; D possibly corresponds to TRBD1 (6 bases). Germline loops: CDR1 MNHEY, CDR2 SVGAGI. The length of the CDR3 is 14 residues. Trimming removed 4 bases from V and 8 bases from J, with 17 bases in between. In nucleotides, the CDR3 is TGTGCCAGCAGTTCAACCCCACAGGGCACGGGCTACACCTTC. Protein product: CASSSTPQGTGYTF.